This record covers a single T cell receptor beta chain. Its antigen is as yet unknown. This entry comes from a study of CD8+ T cells in alopecia areata. Across the whole study: It was oral tofacitinib, at 5 to 10 mg twice daily, that treated patients received.

Once RNA had been extracted, it was reverse transcribed into cDNA to act as the sequencing template. TCRdb's table, derived via immunoSEQ multiplex PCR, lists solely in-frame clones and lacks some. This sample has approximately 210,000 clones, with roughly 44% found just once. This CDR3 comprises 14 residues. The germline V gene has CDR1 MGHDK and CDR2 SYGVNS. The V and J ends lost 2 bases and 8 bases respectively, with 12 bases between them. Notes on the study in general: Among the top 100, expanded CD8+ clones, as well as scalp clonality, were significantly decreased by tofacitinib. For lesional scalp, especially alopecia totalis/universalis, clonality was higher than in normal scalp.

Indicated treatment: oral pan-JAK inhibitor, 5-10 mg twice daily. The chain recombines TRBV25-1 with TRBJ2-2; TRBD1 might be the D (5 bases). The clonotype was recovered from a human donor with alopecia areata. The source material was CD4+ T cells sorted from blood, sampled around week 36, from a patient treated with tofacitinib. CDR3 in amino acids: CASSEIQGRGELFF. Written as DNA, the CDR3 is TGTGCCAGCAGTGAAATCCAGGGAAGAGGGGAGCTGTTTTTT.